This section outlines one T cell receptor (beta chain) sequence together with its context. Study members were between roughly 18 and 89 years old and lived in 20 to 25 US regions. Donors were grouped by their self-reported clinical history. Clones were read by immunoSEQ multiplex PCR, and TCRdb kept only the in-frame ones, dropping some. This table holds a few hundred thousand clones, over 75% found once. CDR1 is WNHNN, CDR2 SYGVQD, per germline (reference sequence). This CDR3 comprises 15 residues. V dropped 6 bases and J dropped 1; count of bases not matched to a gene: 4. The source of the sample is a study of blood T cell repertoires in COVID-19.

The chain employs TRBV10-1 and TRBJ2-7, with TRBD2 identical over 12 bases. The sequenced sample consisted of PBMCs or T cells enriched from blood (not recorded which). This receptor was identified in a man aged 25-45 years who had recovered from COVID-19. CDR3 amino acids: CASSALAGGSYEQYF. The CDR3 DNA sequence: TGCGCCAGCAGCGCTCTAGCGGGAGGGTCCTACGAGCAGTACTTC.